This entry lists 28 T cell receptor beta chains sequenced from one sample in a study of CD8 T cells in ankylosing spondylitis (dated by TCRdb to between 2016 and 2019). The full study reports these points: Blood from ankylosing spondylitis patients appeared to be characterized by a TCR beta motif made up of about 8 highly homologous amino acid variants.

No antigen is known for these receptors. Library prep was done by 5' RACE. The run used an Illumina HiSeq 2500. TCRdb reanalyzed the raw reads on its own, using fastp at Q25 for trimming and MiXCR for clone calling, and kept in-frame beta chains. Entries are consolidated by CDR3 protein sequence, retaining the most common genes and DNA. The sample table holds a few hundred thousand distinct CDR3 sequences, of which about a sixth were seen once. More than 40% of the sample goes to the ten largest clones. Sequenced sample: blood, either unsorted or a sorted T cell fraction (not recorded which). These receptors all stem from a male donor with ankylosing spondylitis.

The J gene is TRBJ2-6, the V gene TRBV6-1; D is ambiguous. The CDR3 contains 13 residues. CDR1 and CDR2 from the germline V gene are MNHNS and SASEGT. Trimming took off 5 bases at V and 6 bases at J, with 8 bases between the two ends. The CDR3 nucleotides are TGTGCCAGCAGTCCCCCCCTGGCCAACGTCCTGACTTTC. Its translation: CASSPPLANVLTF.

V gene TRBV5-1 combines with J gene TRBJ1-1, with D unresolved. The CDR3 length is 12 residues. Germline CDR1 reads SGHRS; CDR2 reads YFSETQ. Deletions cut 2 bases from V and 8 bases from J, with 10 bases between. This CDR3 is CASSFDGPEAFF. CDR3 bases: TGCGCCAGCAGCTTTGACGGACCAGAAGCTTTCTTT.

This clonotype showed up just a few times. The chain couples TRBV5-1 to TRBJ1-6; D might be TRBD1 (5 bases). Deletions cut 3 bases from V and 4 bases from J, with 14 bases between. The CDR3 extends over 16 amino acids. CDR1 is SGHRS and CDR2 is YFSETQ in the germline V gene. In nucleotides, the CDR3 is TGCGCCAGCAGCTCCGGACAAGGAGCTTATAATTCACCCCTCCACTTT. It is translated as CASSSGQGAYNSPLHF.

This clonotype has a handful of counts. V and J are TRBV5-1 and TRBJ2-5, with a weak D call TRBD2 (7 bases). Germline V gene lookup returns CDR1 SGHRS and CDR2 YFSETQ. There are 13 residues in the CDR3. Deletions cut 5 bases from V and 3 bases from J, with 11 bases between. CDR3 amino acids: CASRDSGEETQYF. The CDR3 region has the DNA TGCGCCAGCAGGGACAGCGGGGAAGAGACCCAGTACTTC.

The rearrangement uses TRBV29-1 and TRBJ1-1; 7 bases line up with TRBD1. Germline V CDR1 and CDR2: SQVTM, ANQGSEA. Germline trimming cut 4 bases from V and 11 bases from J; bases unmatched to any gene: 7. This CDR3 contains 11 residues. CDR3 in amino acids: CSVVTGRGAFF. CDR3 DNA sequence: TGCAGCGTTGTGACAGGGCGCGGCGCTTTCTTT.

Written as DNA, the CDR3 is TGCGCCAGCAGCTCGCAGGAAGCTAACTATGGCTACACCTTC. It yields the protein CASSSQEANYGYTF. This rearrangement joins TRBV5-1 to TRBJ1-2; D is unresolved. The CDR3 loop spans 14 amino acids. Germline loops: CDR1 SGHRS, CDR2 YFSETQ. Trimming left V 3 bases short and J 0 bases short, with 9 bases between.

CDR3 sequence: CASSLGTGDTEAFF. As DNA, the CDR3 is TGTGCCAGCAGTTTAGGGACAGGGGATACTGAAGCTTTCTTT. The V and J genes are TRBV12-3 or TRBV12-4 and TRBJ1-1; 9 bases match TRBD1. The CDR3 loop spans 14 amino acids. J lost 5 bases, V lost 1 base, and 2 bases had no gene match.

This chain connects TRBV15 to TRBJ2-3; weak D call: TRBD1 (5 bases). The CDR3 has 15 amino acids. Trimming took 5 bases from V and 4 from J, leaving 16 bases between them. Per the germline V gene, CDR1 is LNHNV and CDR2 is YYDKDF (reference sequence). In DNA form, the CDR3 reads TGTGCCACCAGCGCTGGCAGGGTAGTGGCAGATACGCAGTATTTT. Translation gives CATSAGRVVADTQYF.

This clonotype came up a few times. The chain joins TRBV4-2 to TRBJ1-6; 10 nucleotides line up with TRBD1. Looked up from germline, CDR1 is LGHNA and CDR2 is YNFKEQ. The CDR3 sequence is 15 residues long. Trimming took 4 bases from V and 10 from J; bases not matched to a gene: 7. CDR3 DNA sequence: TGTGCCAGCAGCCCAGGGGGGACAGGGGAATCACCCCTCCACTTT. Translation gives CASSPGGTGESPLHF.

This clonotype appeared a few times. J is TRBJ2-5 and V is TRBV5-6, with D tentatively TRBD2 (6 bases). The germline V and J ends were trimmed by 1 base and 5 bases, with 15 bases remaining between them. There are 15 residues in the CDR3. Looked up from germline, CDR1 is SGHDT and CDR2 is YYEEEE. The chain's CDR3 is CASSLWPTGGETQYF. CDR3 nucleotide sequence: TGTGCCAGCAGCTTGTGGCCGACTGGGGGGGAGACCCAGTACTTC.

This chain connects TRBV4-1 to TRBJ1-1; TRBD1 is a possible D gene (6 bases). From germline, CDR1 is MGHRA and CDR2 YSYEKL. Deletions cut 0 bases from V and 1 base from J, with 9 bases between. This CDR3 is built from 15 residues. The CDR3 DNA is TGCGCCAGCAGCCAAGACTCAGGGGAGAACACTGAAGCTTTCTTT. Translating gives CASSQDSGENTEAFF.

This clonotype was seen many times. The chain has TRBV9 and TRBJ2-7, with D perhaps assigned TRBD1 or TRBD2 (6 bases each). The V and J ends lost 0 bases and 4 bases respectively, with 17 bases between them. Looked up from germline, CDR1 is SGDLS and CDR2 is YYNGEE. This CDR3 has 16 amino acids. CDR3 loop: CASSVDEGGGVYEQYF. The DNA for the CDR3 is TGTGCCAGCAGCGTAGACGAGGGGGGTGGGGTGTACGAGCAGTACTTC.

This clonotype was observed a few times. The chain links TRBV13 to TRBJ2-2, with D unclear. Germline-derived CDR1 and CDR2 are PRHDT and FYEKMQ (reference sequence). Between the trimmed V and J ends, which lost 5 bases and 4 bases, there was a span of 14 bases. The CDR3 extends over 15 amino acids. The CDR3 nucleotides read TGTGCCAGCAGCCCAAGTCCAGTCCTCACCGGGGAGCTGTTTTTT. Amino acids: CASSPSPVLTGELFF. The variable domain in full, with the rest retrieved from reference TRBV13 and TRBJ2-2, is AAGVIQSPRHLIKEKRETATLKCYPIPRHDTVYWYQQGPGQDPQFLISFYEKMQSDKGSIPDRFSAQQFSDYHSELNMSSLELGDSALYFCASSPSPVLTGELFFGEGSRLTVL.

This clonotype was seen repeatedly, ten times or more. The chain recombines TRBV12-3 or TRBV12-4 with TRBJ2-1, with D maybe TRBD1 (6 bases). Trimming stripped 3 bases from V and 0 bases from J, with 6 bases between. CDR3 length: 14 amino acids. The CDR3 is CASSLTGSYNEQFF. The CDR3 nucleotides read TGTGCCAGCAGTTTGACAGGCTCCTACAATGAGCAGTTCTTC.

This clonotype was picked up a small number of times. The chain links TRBV12-3 or TRBV12-4 to TRBJ2-5; 7 nucleotides agree with TRBD1. V lost 5 bases, J lost 4 bases, and 7 bases stayed unmatched. The CDR3 runs to 14 residues. Here the CDR3 DNA reads TGTGCCAGCAGTCCGACAGGGAAGGCAGAGACCCAGTACTTC. Encoded protein: CASSPTGKAETQYF.

This clonotype turned up a few times. This chain connects TRBV27 to TRBJ2-2; a possible D gene is TRBD2 (6 bases). In germline, CDR1 is MNHEY, CDR2 SMNVEV (reference sequence). V lost 3 bases, J lost 1 base, and 15 bases lay in between. The CDR3 runs 17 residues. CDR3 region: CASSFGLGGLNTGELFF. The CDR3 DNA follows: TGTGCCAGCAGTTTTGGGCTGGGGGGTCTGAACACCGGGGAGCTGTTTTTT.

This chain connects TRBV29-1 to TRBJ2-5, with D maybe TRBD2 (6 bases). V gave up 4 bases and J gave up 2 bases, with 8 bases separating them. Per the germline V gene, CDR1 is SQVTM and CDR2 is ANQGSEA. This CDR3 is built from 12 residues. CDR3 sequence reads: CSVGGLQETQYF. The CDR3, as DNA: TGCAGCGTTGGGGGACTTCAAGAGACCCAGTACTTC. The full variable domain, completed using reference TRBV29-1 and TRBJ2-5, is SAVISQKPSRDICQRGTSLTIQCQVDSQVTMMFWYRQQPGQSLTLIATANQGSEATYESGFVIDKFPISRPNLTFSTLTVSNMSPEDSSIYLCSVGGLQETQYFGPGTRLLVL.

This clonotype appeared a few times. The V and J genes are TRBV29-1 and TRBJ1-1, with D unclear. Per germline, CDR1 SQVTM and CDR2 ANQGSEA. The CDR3 spans 10 residues. V was cut by 0 bases and J by 8 bases, with 4 bases left in between. The CDR3 nucleotides are TGCAGCGTTGAAGAGGGAGAAGCTTTCTTT. Residues: CSVEEGEAFF.

This chain links TRBV11-1 with TRBJ2-3, with 8 bases that match TRBD1. The trim removed 3 bases at V and 3 bases at J, leaving 14 bases unmatched. This CDR3 region has 18 residues. Germline lookup yields CDR1 SGHAT and CDR2 FQDESV (reference sequence). CDR3 residues: CASSFVPGGRGSTDTQYF. CDR3 nucleotide sequence: TGTGCCAGCAGCTTCGTACCAGGGGGCAGGGGTTCAACAGATACGCAGTATTTT.

This chain joins TRBV5-6 and TRBJ2-7; D may match TRBD1 or TRBD2 (5 bases each). The CDR3 is 13 amino acids. The V end was cut by 5 bases, the J end by 3 bases, with 12 bases between. Germline CDR1 reads SGHDT; CDR2 reads YYEEEE. The CDR3 reads CASSTGAGYEQYF. CDR3 coding DNA: TGTGCCAGCAGTACCGGGGCAGGCTACGAGCAGTACTTC.

This clonotype was seen only a few times. The gene calls are TRBV27 and TRBJ2-5; D uncertain. Germline V gene lookup returns CDR1 MNHEY and CDR2 SMNVEV (reference sequence). This CDR3 is 14 amino acids long. With 0 bases removed from V and 0 bases from J, the gap between germline ends came to 5 bases. This chain's CDR3 is CASSLSGYQETQYF. The CDR3 nucleotides read TGTGCCAGCAGTTTATCAGGGTACCAAGAGACCCAGTACTTC.

This chain links TRBV13 with TRBJ2-7; 10 nucleotides agree with TRBD1. The germline V gene has CDR1 PRHDT and CDR2 FYEKMQ (reference sequence). V lost 1 base to trimming and J lost 6 bases; unmatched junction nucleotides: 6. CDR3 length: 15 amino acids. The CDR3 here is CASSLEGQGSIEQYF. DNA of the CDR3: TGTGCCAGCAGCTTAGAGGGACAGGGGTCCATCGAGCAGTACTTC.

The chain is built from TRBV4-3 and TRBJ1-2; 9 bases match TRBD1. This CDR3 has 17 amino acids. Germline-derived CDR1 and CDR2 are LGHNA and YSLEER. V trimming: 0 bases; J trimming: 4 bases; junction bases outside the gene matches: 9. CDR3 sequence reads: CASSQEHGTGRIYGYTF. CDR3 DNA sequence: TGCGCCAGCAGCCAAGAACACGGGACAGGGAGAATCTATGGCTACACCTTC.

The chain is built from TRBV20-1 and TRBJ2-7; D remains ambiguous. V lost 6 bases, J lost 3 bases, and 21 bases lay in between. CDR1 is DFQATT and CDR2 is SNEGSKA in the germline V gene (reference sequence). This CDR3 has 15 residues. Here the CDR3 reads CSALSQDAANYEQYF. Here the CDR3 DNA reads TGCAGTGCGTTGTCCCAGGACGCAGCAAACTACGAGCAGTACTTC.

V is TRBV7-2 and J is TRBJ1-1; D unresolved. Per the germline V gene, CDR1 is SGHTA and CDR2 is FQGNSA. V lost 3 bases, J lost 7 bases, and 12 bases lay in between. This CDR3 spans 13 amino acids. CDR3 DNA: TGTGCCAGCAGCTTTTATTTGGGTTATGAAGCTTTCTTT. Residues: CASSFYLGYEAFF. Full variable domain (rest looked up from reference TRBV7-2 and TRBJ1-1): GAGVSQSPSNKVTEKGKDVELRCDPISGHTALYWYRQSLGQGLEFLIYFQGNSAPDKSGLPSDRFSAERTGGSVSTLTIQRTQQEDSAVYLCASSFYLGYEAFFGQGTRLTVV.

This clonotype was detected a few times. The rearrangement uses TRBV7-9 and TRBJ2-6; no clear D gene. The CDR3 is 15 amino acids. With 5 bases removed from V and 0 bases from J, the gap between germline ends came to 8 bases. Per germline, CDR1 SEHNR and CDR2 FQNEAQ (reference sequence). CDR3 nucleotides: TGTGCCAGCAGCCTCGTATCCTCTGGGGCCAACGTCCTGACTTTC. Its protein is CASSLVSSGANVLTF.

This clonotype was observed a few times. V usage is TRBV4-1 and J usage is TRBJ2-5; the match to TRBD1 covers 7 bases. There are 15 residues in the CDR3. CDR1 is MGHRA, CDR2 YSYEKL, per germline. Unmatched junction bases numbered 6, after V lost 1 base and J lost 4 bases. CDR3 in amino acids: CASSQVGGAAETQYF. The CDR3 nucleotides read TGCGCCAGCAGCCAAGTAGGGGGCGCGGCAGAGACCCAGTACTTC.

This clonotype was found many times. This chain connects TRBV3-1 to TRBJ1-1, with 8 bases aligning to TRBD1. The length of the CDR3 is 14 residues. CDR1 is LGHDT, CDR2 YNNKEL, per germline (reference sequence). Trimming cost V 4 bases and J 6 bases; bases outside gene matches: 7. CDR3 in DNA: TGTGCCAGCAGCCCCCCGGGACAGGCGCCTGAAGCTTTCTTT. The encoded protein is CASSPPGQAPEAFF.